This T cell receptor (beta chain) was sequenced for a study of blood T cell repertoires in COVID-19. As for the study in general: Specimens from acute and convalescent COVID-19 originated in the United States, Italy and Spain. Nucleic acid was either cDNA or gDNA, and it came from T cells, B-cell-depleted T cells, or PBMCs.

Original data processing: Amplification with reference gene primers provided the estimates of nucleated cell counts. Libraries were prepared by immunoSEQ multiplex PCR; TCRdb keeps only in-frame clonotypes and omits some of them. Clonal size and the V and J genes are those of that table, whereas D and trimming came from the DNA. Here the sample spans roughly 280,000 clones, around 90% being singletons. Sequences were obtained from peripheral blood. The clonotype comes from a man aged 50-59 years with acute or convalescent COVID-19.

The CDR3 loop is CASIRVGLDSFNSNQPQHF. As DNA, the CDR3 is TGTGCCAGCATCCGCGTCGGCCTAGACAGTTTCAATAGCAATCAGCCCCAGCATTTT. The rearrangement links TRBV7-8 to TRBJ1-5; D may be TRBD1 (5 bases). Germline V gene sequence: CDR1 SGHVS, CDR2 FQNEAQ. The CDR3 is 19 residues long. V shed 7 bases and J shed 0 bases, with 25 bases lying between them.